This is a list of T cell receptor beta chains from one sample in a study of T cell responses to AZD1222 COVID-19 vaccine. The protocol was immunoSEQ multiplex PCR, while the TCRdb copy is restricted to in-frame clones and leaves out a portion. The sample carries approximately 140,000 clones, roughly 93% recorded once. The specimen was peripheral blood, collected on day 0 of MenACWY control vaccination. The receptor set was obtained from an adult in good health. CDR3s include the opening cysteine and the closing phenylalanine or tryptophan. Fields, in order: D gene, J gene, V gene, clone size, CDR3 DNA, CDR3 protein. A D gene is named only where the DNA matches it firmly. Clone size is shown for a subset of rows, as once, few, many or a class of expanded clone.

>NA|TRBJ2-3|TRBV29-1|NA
TGCAGCGGATCTAGGGCAGATACGCAGTATTTT
CSGSRADTQYF
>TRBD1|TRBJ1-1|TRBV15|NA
TGTGCCACCAGCAGTTGGACAGGGGACCGCACTGAAGCTTTCTTT
CATSSWTGDRTEAFF
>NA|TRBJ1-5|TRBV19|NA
TGTGCCAGTAGTAACCTCGGGGCGGCATATAGCAATCAGCCCCAGCATTTT
CASSNLGAAYSNQPQHF
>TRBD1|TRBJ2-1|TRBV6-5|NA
TGTGCCAGCAGTTACTTGGGACAGGGCTACAATGAGCAGTTCTTC
CASSYLGQGYNEQFF
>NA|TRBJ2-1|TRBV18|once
TGTGCCAGCTCACCGCGCGGGGTCCCCAATGAGCAGTTCTTC
CASSPRGVPNEQFF
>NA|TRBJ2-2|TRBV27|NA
TGTGCCAGCAGTTTTCGCCCCCCGGGGACCGGGGAGCTGTTTTTT
CASSFRPPGTGELFF
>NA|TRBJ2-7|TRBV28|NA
TGTGCCAGCAGTTTACTAGCGTCTACCTACGAGCAGTACTTC
CASSLLASTYEQYF
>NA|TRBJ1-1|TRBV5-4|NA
TGTGCCAGCAGGTACAGACCTGGCACTGAAGCTTTCTTT
CASRYRPGTEAFF
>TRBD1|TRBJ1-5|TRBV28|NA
TGTGCCAGCAGGCTAGAGGACAGGCACAATCAGCCCCAGCATTTT
CASRLEDRHNQPQHF
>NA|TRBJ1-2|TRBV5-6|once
TGTGCCAGCAGCTTACAGGCACGGGGGCAGGGCTATGGCTACACCTTC
CASSLQARGQGYGYTF
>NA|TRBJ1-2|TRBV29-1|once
TGCAGCGTTGATGAGAAGTGGAACTATGGCTACACCTTC
CSVDEKWNYGYTF
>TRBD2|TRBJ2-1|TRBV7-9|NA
TGTGCCAGCAGCCTGGGACTAGCGGGGGGAGATGAGCAGTTCTTC
CASSLGLAGGDEQFF
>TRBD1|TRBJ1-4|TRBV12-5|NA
TGTGCTAGTGGTTCGGGACAGTCTAATGAAAAACTGTTTTTT
CASGSGQSNEKLFF
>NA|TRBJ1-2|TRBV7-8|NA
TGTGCCAGCAGCTTAAAGAGCAGACCCTATGGCTACACCTTC
CASSLKSRPYGYTF
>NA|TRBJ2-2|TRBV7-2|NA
TGTGCCAGCAGCCACCCGAGGGGCGTTCCCACTACGAACACCGGGGAGCTGTTTTTT
CASSHPRGVPTTNTGELFF
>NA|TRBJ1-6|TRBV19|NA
TGTGCCAGTAGTCCTAGTTGGGGTAACGGTAATTCACCCCTCCACTTT
CASSPSWGNGNSPLHF
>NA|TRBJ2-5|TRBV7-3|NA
TGTGCCAGCAGCTTATACTATCAAGAGACCCAGTACTTC
CASSLYYQETQYF
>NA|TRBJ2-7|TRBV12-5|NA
TGTGCTAGTGGTTTGGGGGCTGGGACTCACGAGCAGTACTTC
CASGLGAGTHEQYF
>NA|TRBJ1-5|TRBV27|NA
TGTGCCAGCAGTTTATTAGCAGAGAGCAATCAGCCCCAGCATTTT
CASSLLAESNQPQHF
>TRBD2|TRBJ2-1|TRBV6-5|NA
TGTGCCAGCAGTTCTCGAGCGGGAGGATCTTACAATGAGCAGTTCTTC
CASSSRAGGSYNEQFF
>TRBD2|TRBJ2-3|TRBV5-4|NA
TGTGCCAGCAGTTCAGGGACTAACACAGATACGCAGTATTTT
CASSSGTNTDTQYF
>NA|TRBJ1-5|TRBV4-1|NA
TGCGCCAGCAGCCAAGATGGGCAGGGCCTCAATCAGCCCCAGCATTTT
CASSQDGQGLNQPQHF
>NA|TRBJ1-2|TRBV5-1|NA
TGCGCCAGCAGCTTGGAGACTAACTATGGCTACACCTTC
CASSLETNYGYTF
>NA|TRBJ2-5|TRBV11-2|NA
TGTGCCAGCAGCTTAGGAAAGGTCCTCCAAGAGACCCAGTACTTC
CASSLGKVLQETQYF
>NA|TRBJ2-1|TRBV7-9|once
TGTGCCAGCAAAACATCAGGGGGGCACAATGAGCAGTTCTTC
CASKTSGGHNEQFF
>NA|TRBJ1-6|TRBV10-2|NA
TGCGCCAGCAACCCCGATGGGGGTTGGTCACCCCTCCACTTT
CASNPDGGWSPLHF
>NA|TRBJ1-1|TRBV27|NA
TGTGCCAGCATCATGAACACTGAAGCTTTCTTT
CASIMNTEAFF
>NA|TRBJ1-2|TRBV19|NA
TGTGCCAGCGAAAGAACCGGGACACAGAACTATGGCTACACCTTC
CASERTGTQNYGYTF
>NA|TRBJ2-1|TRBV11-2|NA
TGTGCCAGCAGCTTAAGGGTCATGACGGGCGGCTCCTACAATGAGCAGTTCTTC
CASSLRVMTGGSYNEQFF
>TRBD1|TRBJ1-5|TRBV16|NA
TGTGCCAGCAGCACCCACAGGGGAGGTCAGCCCCAGCATTTT
CASSTHRGGQPQHF
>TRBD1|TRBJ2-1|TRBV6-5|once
TGTGCCAGCAGTTGGGACAGGTCTGGCCATGAGCAGTTCTTC
CASSWDRSGHEQFF
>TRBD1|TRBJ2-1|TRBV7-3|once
TGTGCCAGCAGCTTCGGACAGGGGCTTTACAATGAGCAGTTCTTC
CASSFGQGLYNEQFF
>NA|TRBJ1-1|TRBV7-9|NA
TGTGCCAGCAGCTTAGGTCAAGCGGACACTGAAGCTTTCTTT
CASSLGQADTEAFF
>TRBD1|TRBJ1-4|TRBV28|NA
TGTGCCAGCACCTCGGAGGGACAGGGTAATGAAAAACTGTTTTTT
CASTSEGQGNEKLFF
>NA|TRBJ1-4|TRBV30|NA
TGTGCCTGGAGCACAGGGAGGGATGAAAAACTGTTTTTT
CAWSTGRDEKLFF
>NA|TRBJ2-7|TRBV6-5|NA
TGTGCCAGCAAGACGGGGTCCTACGAGCAGTACTTC
CASKTGSYEQYF
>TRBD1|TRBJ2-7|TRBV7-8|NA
TGTGCCAGCAGCTTAGTCTCCAGGACAGGGCCCAACTACGAGCAGTACTTC
CASSLVSRTGPNYEQYF
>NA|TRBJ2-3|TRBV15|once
TGTGCCACCAGCAGAGATGTGGCAGGTAGCACAGATACGCAGTATTTT
CATSRDVAGSTDTQYF
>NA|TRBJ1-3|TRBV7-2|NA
TGTGCCAGCAGCTTAGCCACAGGGTCGGGAAACACCATATATTTT
CASSLATGSGNTIYF
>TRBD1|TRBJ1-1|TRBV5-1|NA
TGCGCCAGCAGCCAGCTCCCGGGACAGGGGGCGTTGGGCACTGAAGCTTTCTTT
CASSQLPGQGALGTEAFF